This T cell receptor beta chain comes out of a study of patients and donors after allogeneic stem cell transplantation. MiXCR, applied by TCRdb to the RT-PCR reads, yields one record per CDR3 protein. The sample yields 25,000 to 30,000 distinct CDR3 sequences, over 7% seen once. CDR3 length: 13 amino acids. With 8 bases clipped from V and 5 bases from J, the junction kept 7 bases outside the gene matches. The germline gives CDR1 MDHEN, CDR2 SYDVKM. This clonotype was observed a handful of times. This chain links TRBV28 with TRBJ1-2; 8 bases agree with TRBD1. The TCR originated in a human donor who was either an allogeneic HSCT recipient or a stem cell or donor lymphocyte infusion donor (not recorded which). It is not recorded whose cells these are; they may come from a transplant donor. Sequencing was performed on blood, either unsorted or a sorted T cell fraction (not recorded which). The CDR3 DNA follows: TGTGCCAGCTTTGGACAGGGAAGGTATGGCTACACCTTC. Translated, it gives CASFGQGRYGYTF.